The rows below give T cell receptor beta chains drawn from one sample of a study of T cell responses to AZD1222 COVID-19 vaccine. Profiled with immunoSEQ multiplex PCR; TCRdb holds only in-frame clones, not every one. This table has roughly 180,000 clones, approximately 90% appearing once. Sequenced material: peripheral blood, taken on day 0 of AZD1222 vaccination. Receptor source: an adult in good health. The CDR3 runs from the conserved cysteine through the conserved F or W. A D gene is named only where the DNA matches it firmly. Some rows mark clone size as missing; the rest say once, few, many or name a class of expanded clone.

TRBV7-2	-	-	TRBJ2-2	TGTGCCAGCGAGAACAGGGCGACCACCGGGGAGCTGTTTTTT	CASENRATTGELFF
TRBV19	-	-	TRBJ1-1	TGTGCCAGTAGTACTAAGGGGGCTGAAGCTTTCTTT	CASSTKGAEAFF
TRBV5-1	-	few	TRBJ1-5	TGCGCCAGCAGCTTGGCCCCGGGACACCTAGGGGATAGCAATCAGCCCCAGCATTTT	CASSLAPGHLGDSNQPQHF
TRBV27	TRBD1	-	TRBJ1-4	TGTGCCAGCAGTCCACTACGGACAGGGGGGGTGGAAAAACTGTTTTTT	CASSPLRTGGVEKLFF
TRBV27	-	-	TRBJ2-6	TGTGCCAGCAGGCTCTCTGGGGCCAACGTCCTGACTTTC	CASRLSGANVLTF
TRBV28	-	-	TRBJ2-7	TGTGCCAGCAGCCCAACGACTCTCGGGTCCCACGAGCAGTACTTC	CASSPTTLGSHEQYF
TRBV6-6	TRBD1	-	TRBJ2-3	TGTGCCAGCAGGCCCCCGGGACAGAGCACAGATACGCAGTATTTT	CASRPPGQSTDTQYF
TRBV12-3/TRBV12-4	-	-	TRBJ2-3	TGTGCCAGCAGTTTAAGCACAGATACGCAGTATTTT	CASSLSTDTQYF
TRBV5-5	TRBD2	-	TRBJ2-7	TGTGCCAGCAGCTGGGGGACTAGCGGAAGAGCCTACGAGCAGTACTTC	CASSWGTSGRAYEQYF
TRBV28	TRBD1	-	TRBJ1-5	TGTGCCACTCATACGGGGGGACAGGGTGATCAGCCCCAGCATTTT	CATHTGGQGDQPQHF
TRBV2	-	-	TRBJ1-2	TGTGCCAGCAGTCGCAGGGTTACCTATGGCTACACCTTC	CASSRRVTYGYTF
TRBV5-4	-	-	TRBJ1-6	TGTGCCAGCAGCTTGGCGGGCGGCCCAAATAATTCACCCCTCCACTTT	CASSLAGGPNNSPLHF
TRBV11-1	TRBD1	-	TRBJ2-7	TGTGCCAGCAGCAGGGGGCGCAATTACGAGCAGTACTTC	CASSRGRNYEQYF
TRBV18	-	-	TRBJ2-7	TGTGCCAGCTCACCAGGCAGGTTAGGATACGAGCAGTACTTC	CASSPGRLGYEQYF
TRBV3-1/TRBV3-2	-	-	TRBJ1-3	TGTGCCAGCAGCCCCGGGGGACTCTCTGGAAACACCATATATTTT	CASSPGGLSGNTIYF
TRBV2	-	-	TRBJ1-1	TGTGCCAGCAGTGAGGACCGAGCCACTGAAGCTTTCTTT	CASSEDRATEAFF
TRBV27	-	-	TRBJ1-2	TGTGCCAGCAGTTCCTTCGGCGGAGCTAACTATGGCTACACCTTC	CASSSFGGANYGYTF
TRBV30	-	once	TRBJ2-1	TGTGCCTGGGTCCGAGACAGCGTGACCAATGAGCAGTTCTTC	CAWVRDSVTNEQFF
TRBV24-1	-	-	TRBJ1-5	TGTGCTCCCCCCCCGGACTGGGGGGAGGACCATAGCAATCAGCCCCAGCATTTT	CAPPPDWGEDHSNQPQHF
TRBV2	-	-	TRBJ2-1	TGTGCCAGCACGCTGGGCTCCTACAATGAGCAGTTCTTC	CASTLGSYNEQFF
TRBV6-5	-	-	TRBJ1-4	TGTGCCAGCACCTTAGGCAGGGCCTTGAATGAAAAACTGTTTTTT	CASTLGRALNEKLFF
TRBV10-1	-	-	TRBJ2-7	TGCGCCAGCAGTGAGTCCGGCAGTCCCTCCTACGAGCAGTACTTC	CASSESGSPSYEQYF
TRBV7-2	-	-	TRBJ2-5	TGTGCCAGCAGTTATCTAGTGTTGGAGACCCAGTACTTC	CASSYLVLETQYF
TRBV5-1	TRBD1	-	TRBJ1-3	TGCGCCAGCAGCTTTCAGGGACAGGGTGTTGGAAACACCATATATTTT	CASSFQGQGVGNTIYF
TRBV21-1	-	-	TRBJ1-4	TGTGCCAGCAGCAAAGCCCCTCGGGCCGGAATAGCCACCCGCATAGAAAAACTGTTTTTT	CASSKAPRAGIATRIEKLFF
TRBV19	TRBD2	-	TRBJ2-7	TGTGCCAGTGGCCCCCTAGCGGGAGGTAAAGGATACGAGCAGTACTTC	CASGPLAGGKGYEQYF
TRBV6-2/TRBV6-3	-	-	TRBJ2-7	TGTGCCAGCAGTTACTCCGAGGGCCCGTACGAGCAGTACTTC	CASSYSEGPYEQYF
TRBV19	-	once	TRBJ1-1	TGTGCCAGCAGTATACAGGGTAGCACTGAAGCTTTCTTT	CASSIQGSTEAFF
TRBV5-1	-	-	TRBJ2-7	TGCGCCAGCAGCTTGGCTAATAACGGCTACGAGCAGTACTTC	CASSLANNGYEQYF
TRBV5-5	TRBD1	-	TRBJ2-7	TGTGCCAGCAGCCAGGGGGCCCTAACTATCTACGAGCAGTACTTC	CASSQGALTIYEQYF
TRBV19	-	few	TRBJ1-5	TGTGCCAGCGGTCTCAGTGGGTACAATCAGCCCCAGCATTTT	CASGLSGYNQPQHF
TRBV6-1	-	-	TRBJ2-6	TGTGCCAGCAGTGAATTGCCCTCTGGGGCCAACGTCCTGACTTTC	CASSELPSGANVLTF
TRBV28	-	-	TRBJ1-5	TGTGCCAGCAGTTTGGGGGGGGCCAATCAGCCCCAGCATTTT	CASSLGGANQPQHF
TRBV19	-	-	TRBJ2-7	TGTGCCAGTAGTAGGGAGCAACAGGGTAAGCAGTACTTC	CASSREQQGKQYF
TRBV30	TRBD2	-	TRBJ2-5	TGTGCCTGGAGTGTGGGGGGGTTTGCAAAGGAGACCCAGTACTTC	CAWSVGGFAKETQYF
TRBV7-2	-	-	TRBJ1-3	TGTGCCAGCAGCCCCGGGTCCTTAGGAGGGGCAAGAAACACCATATATTTT	CASSPGSLGGARNTIYF
TRBV12-3/TRBV12-4	-	-	TRBJ1-1	TGTGCCAGCAGTTTAGGAGGGAAGGGTGAAGCTTTCTTT	CASSLGGKGEAFF
TRBV19	-	-	TRBJ1-2	TGTGCCAGTAATCCCGGGTCTAACTATGGCTACACCTTC	CASNPGSNYGYTF
TRBV6-5	-	once	TRBJ1-2	TGTGCCAGCAGCCGCCAAGGAGATGCACGGTGGGGCTACACCTTC	CASSRQGDARWGYTF
TRBV29-1	-	-	TRBJ1-1	TGCAGCGTTGAACCCCTAGGCACTGAAGCTTTCTTT	CSVEPLGTEAFF
TRBV10-1	TRBD2	-	TRBJ2-1	TGCGCCAGCAGTGAGTCGGGCGGGGGGGCCCTCAATGAGCAGTTCTTC	CASSESGGGALNEQFF
TRBV27	TRBD2	-	TRBJ2-2	TGTGCCAGCAGCCCTAGGACTAGCGGGGGGACCGGGGAGCTGTTTTTT	CASSPRTSGGTGELFF
TRBV3-1/TRBV3-2	-	-	TRBJ2-7	TGTGCCAGCAGCCAGGACGCTTACGAGCAGTACTTC	CASSQDAYEQYF
TRBV9	TRBD1	-	TRBJ1-4	TGTGCCAGCAGCGAACGACAGGGGGCGGCTGAAAAACTGTTTTTT	CASSERQGAAEKLFF
TRBV7-2	-	-	TRBJ2-7	TGTGCCAGCAGCTTTCGGCACGGGTACTCCTACGAGCAGTACTTC	CASSFRHGYSYEQYF
TRBV7-2	-	-	TRBJ2-7	TGTGCCAGCAGCCGGCCCGGTCGTCTGACGGGGGAGCAGTACTTC	CASSRPGRLTGEQYF
TRBV11-2	-	-	TRBJ2-6	TGTGCCAGCAGCTTAGGGGGACTTGGCTCTGGGGCCAACGTCCTGACTTTC	CASSLGGLGSGANVLTF
TRBV3-1/TRBV3-2	-	-	TRBJ2-2	TGTGCCAGCAGCCAAGAAAACACCGGGGAGCTGTTTTTT	CASSQENTGELFF
TRBV7-9	TRBD1	-	TRBJ1-1	TGTGCCAGCAGAACAGGGGGGGACACTGAAGCTTTCTTT	CASRTGGDTEAFF
TRBV9	-	-	TRBJ1-1	TGTGCCAGCAGCGTAGGTGGCCGGACGGACACTGAAGCTTTCTTT	CASSVGGRTDTEAFF
TRBV19	TRBD2	few	TRBJ2-7	TGTGCCAGTAGTATAGGTGCGGGAGCGGCTGGCGAGCAGTACTTC	CASSIGAGAAGEQYF
TRBV5-1	-	-	TRBJ2-5	TGCGCCAGCAGCTTGTCCGGAATCCAAGAGACCCAGTACTTC	CASSLSGIQETQYF
TRBV11-2	-	-	TRBJ1-1	TGTGCCAGCAGCTTAGATCATGGGCGCTGGACTGAAGCTTTCTTT	CASSLDHGRWTEAFF
TRBV9	-	-	TRBJ1-1	TGTGCCAGCAGCGCCGATGGAGAGATGAGGGATTTTGTAGCTTTCTTT	CASSADGEMRDFVAFF
TRBV7-2	-	-	TRBJ1-1	TGTGCCAGCAGCTTATTGGGTTCGGGGCTCATGAACACTGAAGCTTTCTTT	CASSLLGSGLMNTEAFF
TRBV9	-	-	TRBJ2-2	TGTGCCAGCAGCCCTCGCACCGGGGAGCTGTTTTTT	CASSPRTGELFF
TRBV7-2	-	-	TRBJ2-7	TGTGCCAGCAGCTTATTCTCAGGGGCCACCTACGAGCAGTACTTC	CASSLFSGATYEQYF
TRBV6-1	-	-	TRBJ1-5	TGTGCCAGCAGTGAACGGCGGGAATCATATAGCAATCAGCCCCAGCATTTT	CASSERRESYSNQPQHF
TRBV10-3	TRBD1	-	TRBJ1-2	TGTGCCATCAGTGAGCCAGGGGAGGGGGCTTCTAACTATGGCTACACCTTC	CAISEPGEGASNYGYTF
TRBV7-8	-	-	TRBJ2-5	TGTGCCAGCAGCTTATGGGACCTAGAGACCCAGTACTTC	CASSLWDLETQYF